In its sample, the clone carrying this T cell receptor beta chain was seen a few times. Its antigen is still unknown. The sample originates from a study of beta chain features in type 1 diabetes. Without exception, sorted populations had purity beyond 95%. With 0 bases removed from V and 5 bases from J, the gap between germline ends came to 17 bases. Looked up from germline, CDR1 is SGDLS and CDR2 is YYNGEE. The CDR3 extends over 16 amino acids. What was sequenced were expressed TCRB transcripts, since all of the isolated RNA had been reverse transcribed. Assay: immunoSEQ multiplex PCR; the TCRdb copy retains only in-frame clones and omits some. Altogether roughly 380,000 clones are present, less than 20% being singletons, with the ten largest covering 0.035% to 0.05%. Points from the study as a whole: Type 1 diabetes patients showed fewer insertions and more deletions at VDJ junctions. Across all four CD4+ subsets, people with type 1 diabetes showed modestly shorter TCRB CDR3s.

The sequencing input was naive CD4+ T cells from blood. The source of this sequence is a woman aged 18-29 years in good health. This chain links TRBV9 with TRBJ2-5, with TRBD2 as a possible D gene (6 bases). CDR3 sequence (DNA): TGTGCCAGCAGCGTAGAAGTCGGAGGGGTGGGTGAGACCCAGTACTTC. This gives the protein CASSVEVGGVGETQYF.